Presented here are 15 T cell receptor beta chains from one specimen sequenced in a study of blood T cell repertoires in COVID-19. Sequencing used immunoSEQ multiplex PCR; TCRdb keeps in-frame clones, though not all of them. The table records approximately 220,000 clones, approximately 80% of them present only once. Sequenced: PBMCs or T cells enriched from blood (not recorded which). The receptors originated from a middle-aged woman with acute COVID-19.

This chain joins TRBV4-3 and TRBJ2-4, with D hard to call. V lost 3 bases and J 7 bases, leaving 19 bases between the germline ends. Germline V gene lookup returns CDR1 LGHNA and CDR2 YSLEER. This CDR3 spans 16 amino acids. The CDR3 here is CASSQNALPGRNIQYF. DNA for the CDR3: TGCGCCAGCAGCCAGAACGCCCTCCCGGGTCGGAACATTCAGTACTTC.

This chain joins TRBV30 and TRBJ1-2; possibly TRBD1 for D (5 bases). The CDR3 consists of 15 residues. Germline V gene data show CDR1 as GTSNPN and CDR2 as SVGIG (reference sequence). V was cut by 4 bases and J by 4 bases, with 19 bases left in between. The CDR3 nucleotides read TGTGCCTGGACCCTCACCCGGCAGGGACTCTATGGCTACACCTTC. This gives the protein CAWTLTRQGLYGYTF.

V gene TRBV3-1 (or the pseudogene TRBV3-2) combines with J gene TRBJ1-6, with 7 nucleotides matching TRBD1. The CDR3 extends over 18 amino acids. J lost 2 bases, V lost 0 bases, and 7 bases had no gene match. Per the germline V gene, CDR1 is LGHDT and CDR2 is YNNKEL (reference sequence). The CDR3 DNA follows: TGTGCCAGCAGCCAAGAATTTAGGGGGCCTACCTATAATTCACCCCTCCACTTT. Its protein product is CASSQEFRGPTYNSPLHF.

The CDR3 region is CASSPPQSPYGYTF. Written as DNA, the CDR3 is TGTGCCAGCAGTCCCCCCCAGTCTCCCTATGGCTACACCTTC. This chain joins TRBV2 and TRBJ1-2; D uncertain. Germline V gene lookup returns CDR1 SNHLY and CDR2 FYNNEI. V was pared by 5 bases and J by 4 bases, with 14 bases between. The CDR3 totals 14 residues.

CDR3 DNA: TGTGCCAGCAGCTCTCTTTATGAGCAGTTCTTC. It codes for CASSSLYEQFF. The chain employs TRBV5-4 and TRBJ2-1, with D unclear. The germline V gene has CDR1 SGHNT and CDR2 YYREEE (reference sequence). The CDR3 consists of 11 residues. The V end was cut by 3 bases, the J end by 8 bases, with 6 bases between.

The CDR3 loop reads CASSLDRVTPGYTF. The CDR3 DNA reads TGTGCCAGCAGTTTGGACAGGGTAACTCCAGGCTACACCTTC. The V and J genes are TRBV28 and TRBJ1-2; 8 positions match TRBD1. The CDR3 runs 14 residues. Germline CDR1 is MDHEN and CDR2 is SYDVKM. The J segment lost 8 bases and the V segment lost 3 bases, leaving 8 bases of the junction unmatched.

The V and J genes are TRBV29-1 and TRBJ1-2; 9 bases agree with TRBD1. Germline V gene sequence: CDR1 SQVTM, CDR2 ANQGSEA. The CDR3 extends over 13 amino acids. The V gene end was trimmed by 2 bases and the J gene end by 8 bases; junction bases not matched to a gene: 6. The CDR3 spells CSVESGTGPGYTF. In DNA form, the CDR3 reads TGCAGCGTTGAATCCGGGACAGGGCCAGGCTACACCTTC.

This clone was recorded a few times. V usage is TRBV18 and J usage is TRBJ1-1; D is uncertain. With 3 bases removed from V and 0 bases from J, the gap between germline ends came to 5 bases. The CDR3 length is 13 residues. Germline V lookup: CDR1 KGHSH, CDR2 LQKENI. CDR3 region: CASSPGVNTEAFF. The CDR3 DNA follows: TGTGCCAGCTCACCTGGAGTGAACACTGAAGCTTTCTTT.

The V call is TRBV4-1, the J call TRBJ1-4, with 9 bases identical to TRBD1. V shed 1 base and J 3 bases; nucleotides not matched to a gene: 0. The CDR3 covers 15 residues. CDR1 MGHRA and CDR2 YSYEKL come from the germline V gene. This CDR3 reads CASSQGQGANEKLFF. CDR3 coding DNA: TGCGCCAGCAGCCAAGGACAGGGGGCTAATGAAAAACTGTTTTTT.

The chain has TRBV28 and TRBJ1-1; 7 positions match TRBD1. The V and J ends lost 6 bases and 2 bases, in that order; junction bases with no gene match: 9. The V gene's germline CDR1 is MDHEN and CDR2 SYDVKM. The CDR3 is 15 residues long. In DNA form, the CDR3 reads TGTGCCAGCAGGGCTAACAGGGGTTTCAACACTGAAGCTTTCTTT. Its translation: CASRANRGFNTEAFF.

This clone was counted a few times. The genes are TRBV27 and TRBJ1-1; D unresolved. The CDR3 totals 13 residues. Deletions cut 5 bases from V and 5 bases from J, with 12 bases between. From germline, CDR1 is MNHEY and CDR2 SMNVEV (reference sequence). The chain's CDR3 is CASSQWTGTEAFF. CDR3 nucleotide sequence: TGTGCCAGCAGTCAGTGGACGGGGACTGAAGCTTTCTTT.

V usage is TRBV10-3 and J usage is TRBJ2-7; a weak D match, TRBD1 (6 bases). V lost 3 bases and J 4 bases, leaving 7 bases between the germline ends. The germline gives CDR1 ENHRY, CDR2 SYGVKD. There are 12 residues in the CDR3. CDR3 sequence reads: CAISDRGYEQYF. CDR3 sequence (DNA): TGTGCCATCAGTGACAGGGGATACGAGCAGTACTTC.

V gene TRBV7-9 combines with J gene TRBJ1-2; 7 bases fit TRBD1. This CDR3 region has 15 residues. The germline CDR1 and CDR2 sequences are SEHNR and FQNEAQ (reference sequence). Trimming cost V 6 bases and J 4 bases; bases outside gene matches: 11. The CDR3 sequence is CASSRDGQAVYGYTF. CDR3 nucleotide sequence: TGTGCCAGCAGTCGGGACGGACAGGCGGTCTATGGCTACACCTTC.

This clone has only a few counts. V gene TRBV28 combines with J gene TRBJ1-2; D is ambiguous. The germline V gene has CDR1 MDHEN and CDR2 SYDVKM. The CDR3 is made up of 12 amino acids. Trimming removed 1 base from V and 7 bases from J, with 7 bases in between. CDR3 region: CASSLLASGYTF. For the CDR3, the DNA is TGTGCCAGCAGTTTATTAGCCAGTGGCTACACCTTC.

The V gene is TRBV28, the J gene TRBJ1-1, with 7 bases matching TRBD1. This CDR3 comprises 15 residues. CDR1 is MDHEN and CDR2 is SYDVKM in the germline V gene. J was trimmed by 4 bases and V by 4 bases; bases with no gene match: 9. As DNA, the CDR3 is TGTGCCAGCAGTTCGCCCCACAGGGGAGGCACTGAAGCTTTCTTT. This gives the protein CASSSPHRGGTEAFF.